This TCR beta chain came from a study of T cells after yellow fever vaccination. General observations from the study: The booster saw the reappearance of most primary-vaccination clones (roughly 97% CD4, 88% CD8).

This clonotype was seen a few times. What it binds is not known. The 5'RACE template-switching step produced TCR cDNA and added a universal primer site and UMIs. TCRdb used MiXCR to reprocess the 5' RACE reads, holding one entry per CDR3 protein. The table shows a few hundred thousand distinct CDR3 sequences, with about 5.2% occurring only once. Germline V CDR1 and CDR2: LNHDA, SQIVND (reference sequence). This CDR3 has 12 residues. V lost 3 bases and J 7 bases, leaving 9 bases between the germline ends. The gene calls are TRBV19 and TRBJ1-2; D remains unclear. The TCR originated in a man aged 18 to 29 who received the YFV17D yellow fever vaccine. This sample comprised CD4+ T cells sorted from PBMCs, obtained on the day of the yellow fever booster vaccination. The CDR3 spells CASSILDSGYTF. In DNA, the CDR3 is TGTGCCAGTAGTATCCTCGACTCTGGCTACACCTTC. Together with reference TRBV19 and TRBJ1-2, the CDR3 gives the full variable domain: DGGITQSPKYLFRKEGQNVTLSCEQNLNHDAMYWYRQDPGQGLRLIYYSQIVNDFQKGDIAEGYSVSREKKESFPLTVTSAQKNPTAFYLCASSILDSGYTFGSGTRLTVV.